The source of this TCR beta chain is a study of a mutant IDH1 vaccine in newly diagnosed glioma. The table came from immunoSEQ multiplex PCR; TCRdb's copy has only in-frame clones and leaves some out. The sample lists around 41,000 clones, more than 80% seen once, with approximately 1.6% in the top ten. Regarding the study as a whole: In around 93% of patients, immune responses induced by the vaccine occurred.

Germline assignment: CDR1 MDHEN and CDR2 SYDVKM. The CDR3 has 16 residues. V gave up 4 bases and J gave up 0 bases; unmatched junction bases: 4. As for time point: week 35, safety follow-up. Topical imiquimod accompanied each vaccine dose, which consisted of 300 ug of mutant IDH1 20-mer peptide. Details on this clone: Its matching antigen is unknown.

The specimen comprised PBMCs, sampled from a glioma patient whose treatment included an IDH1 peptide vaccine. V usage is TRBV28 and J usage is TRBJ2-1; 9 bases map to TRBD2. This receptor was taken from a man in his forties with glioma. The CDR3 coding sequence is TGTGCCAGCAGTTACGTAGCGGGAGTCTCCTACAATGAGCAGTTCTTC. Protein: CASSYVAGVSYNEQFF. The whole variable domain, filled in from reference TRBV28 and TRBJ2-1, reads DVKVTQSSRYLVKRTGEKVFLECVQDMDHENMFWYRQDPGLGLRLIYFSYDVKMKEKGDIPEGYSVSREKKERFSLILESASTNQTSMYLCASSYVAGVSYNEQFFGPGTRLTVL.